The clone carrying this T cell receptor beta chain was counted only a few times. Its target is not known. The entry originates in a study of T cells after yellow fever vaccination. For the study at large: When fractions had low cell numbers, they were prepared with SMART-Seq v4 Ultra Low Input.

As TCR cDNA was made by 5'RACE template switching, a universal primer site and UMIs were added. TCRdb processed the 5' RACE reads anew with MiXCR; each CDR3 protein has one entry. The table has fewer than 650,000 distinct CDR3 sequences, roughly 22% seen once. Findings and limits, study-wide: A limited proportion of clonotypes was detected within both the CD4 and CD8 compartments. Compared with primary, the secondary response was weaker and peaked at day 5, not 15.

Per the germline V gene, CDR1 is SGHTA and CDR2 is FQGNSA. The CDR3 totals 15 residues. V was clipped by 2 bases and J by 9 bases; unmatched bases: 5. The specimen was PBMCs, collected roughly 20 days after the first yellow fever vaccination. This TCR came from a man between 18 and 35 years old who received the YFV17D yellow fever vaccine. The chain links TRBV7-2 to TRBJ2-1; 12 bases line up with TRBD2. The CDR3 DNA follows: TGTGCCAGCAGCTTAAAGACTAGCGGGGGTAGTGAGCAGTTCTTC. This encodes CASSLKTSGGSEQFF.